Here is one T cell receptor beta chain with its context. Its specificity is not known. These data are taken from a study of cytomegalovirus exposure and HLA in healthy donors. Study results and caveats: V- and J-gene trimming in TCR beta was tied to a missense DCLRE1C variant by an analysis performed later.

A multiplex PCR was run with 60 Vbeta primers and 13 Jbeta primers. Generated by immunoSEQ multiplex PCR, the TCRdb table keeps only in-frame clones and is missing some. The sample carries about 180,000 clones, over 75% recorded once. CDR3 size: 15 residues. Germline CDR1 is SGHVS and CDR2 is FQNEAQ. Trimming cost V 1 base and J 5 bases, with 9 bases left between them. The sample was PBMCs. The rearrangement uses TRBV7-8 and TRBJ1-6, with D perhaps TRBD1 (5 bases). This TCR was recovered from a man between 60 and 75 years old in good health and CMV-seronegative. The CDR3 DNA is TGTGCCAGCAGCTTAGAAGGCAGGGATAATTCACCCCTCCACTTT. This translates into CASSLEGRDNSPLHF.